A single sample is the source of the 9 T cell receptor beta chains below, sequenced in a study of T cell repertoires in cytomegalovirus infection. MiXCR, run by TCRdb on the reads, gives a single entry per CDR3 protein. This sample has hundreds of thousands of distinct CDR3 sequences, with around 31% found just once. No antigen has been identified for these receptors. The sample was cultured CD8+ T cells from PBMCs, taken from culture after CMV antigen stimulation. All receptors come from a human donor in good health (CMV status not recorded). Some clones in this sample may be carry-over from other donors' samples.

This sequence joins TRBV10-3 and TRBJ2-3; 10 bases line up with TRBD2. The CDR3 runs 16 residues. Germline loops: CDR1 ENHRY, CDR2 SYGVKD. J lost 0 bases, V lost 4 bases, and 4 bases had no gene match. In nucleotides, the CDR3 is TGTGCCATCAGTGTAGCTAGCGGGGGAAGCACAGATACGCAGTATTTT. Translating it yields CAISVASGGSTDTQYF.

This clonotype was found a few times. The V gene is TRBV12-3 or TRBV12-4, the J gene TRBJ2-3; 10 nucleotides line up with TRBD2. The J segment lost 3 bases and the V segment lost 5 bases, leaving 2 bases of the junction unmatched. The CDR3 length is 14 residues. CDR3 coding DNA: TGTGCCAGCAGTATGGGACTAGCGACAGATACGCAGTATTTT. This sequence encodes CASSMGLATDTQYF.

The rearrangement uses TRBV6-1 and TRBJ1-1, with D possibly matching TRBD1 (5 bases). The CDR3 length is 15 residues. CDR1 and CDR2 from the germline V gene are MNHNS and SASEGT. V was clipped by 5 bases and J by 4 bases, with 17 bases between them. CDR3 loop: CASSSRDGGFTEAFF. The CDR3, as DNA: TGTGCCAGCAGTTCCCGGGACGGCGGGTTCACTGAAGCTTTCTTT.

This clonotype occurred a few times. The rearrangement joins TRBV19 to TRBJ2-3, with TRBD2 identical over 9 bases. The CDR3 covers 16 residues. V lost 7 bases to trimming and J lost 0 bases; unmatched junction nucleotides: 8. CDR1 is LNHDA and CDR2 is SQIVND in the germline V gene (reference sequence). The CDR3 loop reads CASKSSGVSSTDTQYF. In DNA, the CDR3 is TGTGCCAGTAAATCTAGCGGGGTCTCTAGCACAGATACGCAGTATTTT.

This chain uses TRBV29-1 with TRBJ2-1; D remains unclear. The V end was cut by 1 base, the J end by 2 bases, with 12 bases between. Germline values: CDR1 SQVTM, CDR2 ANQGSEA. The CDR3 spans 15 residues. DNA of the CDR3: TGCAGCGTTGAAGGGCTTAGGTCGACCTACAATGAGCAGTTCTTC. Its protein is CSVEGLRSTYNEQFF.

The chain links TRBV7-4 to TRBJ2-7; D unclear. The CDR3 length is 13 residues. Germline lookup yields CDR1 SGHVT and CDR2 SQSDAQ. V gave up 5 bases and J gave up 1 base, with 9 bases separating them. This CDR3 reads CASSHDTSYEQYV. CDR3 nucleotides: TGTGCCAGCAGCCACGACACTTCCTACGAGCAGTACGTC.

The chain has TRBV6-5 and TRBJ2-5, with 7 positions matching TRBD1. This CDR3 is 16 amino acids long. The germline V gene has CDR1 MNHEY and CDR2 SVGAGI. V shed 2 bases and J 4 bases; nucleotides not matched to a gene: 10. CDR3 loop: CASSYPRTGGVETQYF. The CDR3 coding sequence is TGTGCCAGCAGTTACCCGAGGACAGGAGGAGTAGAGACCCAGTACTTC.

This clonotype was recorded a few times. The V and J genes are TRBV27 and TRBJ2-1; D is perhaps TRBD1 (6 bases). V lost 4 bases to trimming and J lost 8 bases, with 18 bases between them. This CDR3 is built from 15 residues. Germline CDR1 MNHEY, CDR2 SMNVEV (reference sequence). CDR3 nucleotide sequence: TGTGCCAGCAGTTCCACAGGGTTTGTTCGCGATGAGCAGTTCTTC. Translated, it gives CASSSTGFVRDEQFF.

This clonotype has ten or more counts. The rearrangement uses TRBV7-8 and TRBJ1-3, with a weak D call TRBD1 (5 bases). The CDR3 is made up of 14 amino acids. The V and J ends lost 0 bases and 8 bases respectively, with 11 bases between them. Germline CDR1 SGHVS, CDR2 FQNEAQ. The CDR3 reads CASSLAGGRHTIYF. The CDR3 region has the DNA TGTGCCAGCAGCTTAGCGGGGGGTCGGCACACCATATATTTT.